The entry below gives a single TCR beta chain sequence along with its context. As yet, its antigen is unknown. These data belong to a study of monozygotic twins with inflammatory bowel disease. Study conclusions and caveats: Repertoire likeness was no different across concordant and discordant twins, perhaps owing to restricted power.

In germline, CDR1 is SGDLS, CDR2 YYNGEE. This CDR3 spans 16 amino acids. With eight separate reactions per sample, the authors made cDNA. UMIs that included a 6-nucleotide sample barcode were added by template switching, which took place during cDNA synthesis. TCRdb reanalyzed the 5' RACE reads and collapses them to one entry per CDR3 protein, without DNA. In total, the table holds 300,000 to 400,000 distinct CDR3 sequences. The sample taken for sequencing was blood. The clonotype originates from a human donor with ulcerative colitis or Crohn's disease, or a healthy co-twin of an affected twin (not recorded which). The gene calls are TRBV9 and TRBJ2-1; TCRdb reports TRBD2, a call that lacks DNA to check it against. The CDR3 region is CASSAGAGGPVDEQFF.